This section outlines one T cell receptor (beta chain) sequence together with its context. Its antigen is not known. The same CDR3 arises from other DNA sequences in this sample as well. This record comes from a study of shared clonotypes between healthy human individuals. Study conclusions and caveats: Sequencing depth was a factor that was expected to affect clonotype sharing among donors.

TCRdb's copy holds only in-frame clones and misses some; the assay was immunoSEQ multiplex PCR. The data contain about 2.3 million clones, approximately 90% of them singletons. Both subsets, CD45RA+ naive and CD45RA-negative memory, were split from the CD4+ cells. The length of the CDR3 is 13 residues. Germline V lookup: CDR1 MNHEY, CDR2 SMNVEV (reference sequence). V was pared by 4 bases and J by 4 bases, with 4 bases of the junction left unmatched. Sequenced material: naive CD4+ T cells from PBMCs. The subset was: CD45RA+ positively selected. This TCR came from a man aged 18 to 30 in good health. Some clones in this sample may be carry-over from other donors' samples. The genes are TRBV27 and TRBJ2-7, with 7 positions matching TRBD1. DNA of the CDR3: TGTGCCAGCAGTTCTGACAGGGTATACGAGCAGTACTTC. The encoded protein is CASSSDRVYEQYF.